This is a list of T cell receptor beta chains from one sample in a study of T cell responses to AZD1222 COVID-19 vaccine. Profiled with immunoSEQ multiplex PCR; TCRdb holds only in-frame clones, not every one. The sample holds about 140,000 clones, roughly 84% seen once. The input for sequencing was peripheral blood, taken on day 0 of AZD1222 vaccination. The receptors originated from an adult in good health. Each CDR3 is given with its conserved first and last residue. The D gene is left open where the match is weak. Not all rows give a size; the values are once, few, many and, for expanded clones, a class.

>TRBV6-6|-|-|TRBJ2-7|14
TGTGCCAGCAGTTACTCATCGGCATCCTACGAGCAGTACTTC
CASSYSSASYEQYF
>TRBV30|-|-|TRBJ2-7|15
TGTGCCTGGAGGCCTCGGGGGAGGCTCTCCTACGAGCAGTACTTC
CAWRPRGRLSYEQYF
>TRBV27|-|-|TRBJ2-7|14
TGTGCCAGCAGTTTAAAGGGGCGATCCTACGAGCAGTACTTC
CASSLKGRSYEQYF
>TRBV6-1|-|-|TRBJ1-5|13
TGTGCCAGCAGTGAAAAGGTAAATCAGCCCCAGCATTTT
CASSEKVNQPQHF
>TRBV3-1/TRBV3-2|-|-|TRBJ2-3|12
TGTGCCAGCAGCCAAGTTAAAGATACGCAGTATTTT
CASSQVKDTQYF
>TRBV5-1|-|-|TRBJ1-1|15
TGCGCCAGCAGCGAGAGTGGGGGGCGAATCACTGAAGCTTTCTTT
CASSESGGRITEAFF
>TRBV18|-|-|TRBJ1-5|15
TGTGCCAGCTCACTGTCCGGGGGCACAGGTCAGCCCCAGCATTTT
CASSLSGGTGQPQHF
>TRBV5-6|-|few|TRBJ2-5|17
TGTGCCAGCAGCGTGATGCAAGGGGCTGCCCCTAAAGAGACCCAGTACTTC
CASSVMQGAAPKETQYF
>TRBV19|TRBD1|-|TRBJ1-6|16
TGTGCCAGTAGTCCCCGACCTGACAGGGGAGATTCACCCCTCCACTTT
CASSPRPDRGDSPLHF
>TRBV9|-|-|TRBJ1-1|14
TGTGCCAGCAGCGTAGCTACTGTCGCCACTGAAGCTTTCTTT
CASSVATVATEAFF
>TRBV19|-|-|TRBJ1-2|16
TGTGCCAGTAGTGCCCCGGGGGGGCAGTCCCCTCGTGGCTACACCTTC
CASSAPGGQSPRGYTF
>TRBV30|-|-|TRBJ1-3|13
TGTGCCTGGATGTGGAGCTCTGGAAACACCATATATTTT
CAWMWSSGNTIYF
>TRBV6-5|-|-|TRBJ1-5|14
TGTGCCAGCAGTCCCAGGGGTTTCAATCAGCCCCAGCATTTT
CASSPRGFNQPQHF
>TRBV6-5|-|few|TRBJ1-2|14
TGTGCCAGCAGTTTACGGACGGGAGAGTATGGCTACACCTTC
CASSLRTGEYGYTF
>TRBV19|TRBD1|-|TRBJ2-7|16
TGTGCCAGTAGTGCCCGCGGACAGGGGGGATCCTACGAGCAGTACTTC
CASSARGQGGSYEQYF
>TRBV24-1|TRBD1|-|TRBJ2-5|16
TGTGCCACCAGTGCCCTAGGGGACAGGGACAGAGAGACCCAGTACTTC
CATSALGDRDRETQYF
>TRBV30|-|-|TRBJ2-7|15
TGTGCCTGGAGGGGCATTGAGGGGGGTTCCTACGAGCAGTACTTC
CAWRGIEGGSYEQYF
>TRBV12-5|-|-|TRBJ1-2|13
TGTGCTAGTGGTTTGGGTACCTGGGAGACTAACACCTTC
CASGLGTWETNTF
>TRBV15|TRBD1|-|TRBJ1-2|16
TGTGCCACCAGCAGAGAGGACAGGGGGCTGATCTATGGCTACACCTTC
CATSREDRGLIYGYTF
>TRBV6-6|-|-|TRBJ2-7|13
TGTGCCACCAGCTGGGGGTCTGCCTACGAGCAGTACTTC
CATSWGSAYEQYF
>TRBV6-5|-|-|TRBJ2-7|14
TGTGCCAGCAGGGGCGTTTCAGCCACGGGGGAGCAGTACTTC
CASRGVSATGEQYF
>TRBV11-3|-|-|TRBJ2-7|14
TGTGCCAGCAGCCCGCAGGGTCCCACTGCCGAGCAGTACTTC
CASSPQGPTAEQYF
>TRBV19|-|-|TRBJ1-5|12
TGTGCGTCGGGGGTATCCGGACAGCCCCAGCATTTT
CASGVSGQPQHF
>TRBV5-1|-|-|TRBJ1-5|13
TGCGCCAGCAGCTTGGCGGGGAACCAGCCCCAGCATTTT
CASSLAGNQPQHF
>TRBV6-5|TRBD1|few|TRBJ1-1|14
TGTGCCAGCAGGGGACAGGGTTTGAACACTGAAGCTTTCTTT
CASRGQGLNTEAFF
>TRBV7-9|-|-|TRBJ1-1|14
TGTGCCAGCAGCTTAGCGGGGGATGGGACCCAAGCTTTCTTT
CASSLAGDGTQAFF
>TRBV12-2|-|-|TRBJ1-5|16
TGTGCAAGTCGCTCCTCAGGCCGGACCTACAATCAGCCCCAGCATTTT
CASRSSGRTYNQPQHF
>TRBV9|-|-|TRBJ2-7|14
TGTGCCAGCAGCGTAGACCCGGGAACCTACGAGCAGTACTTC
CASSVDPGTYEQYF
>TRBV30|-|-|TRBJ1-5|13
TGTGCCTGGAGCCTACTCGACAATCAGCCCCAGCATTTT
CAWSLLDNQPQHF
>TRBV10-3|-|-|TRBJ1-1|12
TGTGCCATCAGAGGGGTGGGGACTGAAGCTTTCTTT
CAIRGVGTEAFF
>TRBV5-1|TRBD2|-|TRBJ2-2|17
TGCGCCAGCAGTTCCCACAGCGGGGGGACGAACACCGGGGAGCTGTTTTTT
CASSSHSGGTNTGELFF
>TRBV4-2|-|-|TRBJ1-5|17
TGTGCCAGCAGCCAAGACCTACAGGACTCTAGCAATCAGCCCCAGCATTTT
CASSQDLQDSSNQPQHF